This is a list of T cell receptor beta chains from one sample in a study of blood T cell repertoires in COVID-19. Clones were sequenced by immunoSEQ multiplex PCR, and TCRdb holds only the in-frame ones, with some missing. The sample has more than 450,000 clones; roughly 87% are singletons. Sequencing input: PBMCs or T cells enriched from blood (not recorded which). Source of these receptors: a woman aged 18 to 35 who had recovered from COVID-19. Each CDR3 is given with its conserved first and last residue. A D gene is named only where the DNA matches it firmly. The listing skips clone size in some rows; elsewhere it reads once, few, many or a size class.

cdr3_nt: TGCGCCAGCAGCTACGTAGGTACTAGCGGGGACGAGCAGTACTTC
cdr3_aa: CASSYVGTSGDEQYF
d_call: TRBD2
v_call: TRBV5-1
clone_size: .
j_call: TRBJ2-7

cdr3_nt: TGTGCCATAAGGGGCGGTCGGAACACTGAAGCTTTCTTT
cdr3_aa: CAIRGGRNTEAFF
d_call: .
v_call: TRBV10-3
clone_size: .
j_call: TRBJ1-1

cdr3_nt: TGCGCCAGCAGTGAGTCGTCAGGGGAACACTACGAGCAGTACTTC
cdr3_aa: CASSESSGEHYEQYF
d_call: .
v_call: TRBV10-2
clone_size: once
j_call: TRBJ2-7

cdr3_nt: TGTGCCAGCAGTCAGGGGGCGGGGAGGGAGACCCAGTACTTC
cdr3_aa: CASSQGAGRETQYF
d_call: TRBD1
v_call: TRBV25-1
clone_size: .
j_call: TRBJ2-5

cdr3_nt: TGTGCCAGCAGCTCCTCAACTTCGCTTGACAGGGCTGGCTACACCTTC
cdr3_aa: CASSSSTSLDRAGYTF
d_call: TRBD1
v_call: TRBV7-9
clone_size: .
j_call: TRBJ1-2

cdr3_nt: TGTGCTAGTGGTTTGCTCCAGGGCGCGCAGTATTTT
cdr3_aa: CASGLLQGAQYF
d_call: .
v_call: TRBV12-5
clone_size: .
j_call: TRBJ2-3

cdr3_nt: TGTGCCAGCAGCCAAGGTCGGGGGTCCAATGAGCAGTTCTTC
cdr3_aa: CASSQGRGSNEQFF
d_call: .
v_call: TRBV3-1/TRBV3-2
clone_size: .
j_call: TRBJ2-1

cdr3_nt: TGTGCCAGCAGCCTGATAGGGGACAATGAGCAGTTCTTC
cdr3_aa: CASSLIGDNEQFF
d_call: .
v_call: TRBV5-5
clone_size: .
j_call: TRBJ2-1

cdr3_nt: TGTGCCAGTATAGCCTACCGAAATACTGAAGCTTTCTTT
cdr3_aa: CASIAYRNTEAFF
d_call: .
v_call: TRBV19
clone_size: .
j_call: TRBJ1-1

cdr3_nt: TGTGCCAGCAGTTTAGGGACAAGCAATGAGCAGTTCTTC
cdr3_aa: CASSLGTSNEQFF
d_call: .
v_call: TRBV12-3/TRBV12-4
clone_size: .
j_call: TRBJ2-1

cdr3_nt: TGTGCCAGCAGTCTCAGCGGGGGCAACACCGGGGAGCTGTTTTTT
cdr3_aa: CASSLSGGNTGELFF
d_call: TRBD2
v_call: TRBV9
clone_size: .
j_call: TRBJ2-2

cdr3_nt: TGTGCCAGCAGCTCTCAGACAGGGGGGAATGAAAAACTGTTTTTT
cdr3_aa: CASSSQTGGNEKLFF
d_call: TRBD1
v_call: TRBV7-2
clone_size: .
j_call: TRBJ1-4

cdr3_nt: TGTGCCACCAGTGATTTGGACCCGGGGTGGGTGGGCTACACCTTC
cdr3_aa: CATSDLDPGWVGYTF
d_call: .
v_call: TRBV24-1
clone_size: .
j_call: TRBJ1-2

cdr3_nt: TGTGCCAGCTCACCATTATCGGGGGTAGCTGAAGCTTTCTTT
cdr3_aa: CASSPLSGVAEAFF
d_call: .
v_call: TRBV18
clone_size: .
j_call: TRBJ1-1

cdr3_nt: TGTGCCAGCAGCTTGGCCGTTAGAAGTCTCTATGGCTACACCTTC
cdr3_aa: CASSLAVRSLYGYTF
d_call: .
v_call: TRBV5-4
clone_size: .
j_call: TRBJ1-2

cdr3_nt: TGTGCCAGCAGGCCTACAGAGAATCGGTGCAGGCGGTTTTTT
cdr3_aa: CASRPTENRCRRFF
d_call: .
v_call: TRBV25-1
clone_size: .
j_call: TRBJ1-4

cdr3_nt: TGTGCCAGCAGTTTTGATAAAACTAACACCGGGGAGCTGTTTTTT
cdr3_aa: CASSFDKTNTGELFF
d_call: .
v_call: TRBV28
clone_size: few
j_call: TRBJ2-2

cdr3_nt: TGTGCCAGCAGAGTAGCGGGGGGCCCTGGGGAGCAGTACTTC
cdr3_aa: CASRVAGGPGEQYF
d_call: TRBD2
v_call: TRBV2
clone_size: .
j_call: TRBJ2-7

cdr3_nt: TGTGCCAGCAGCCCCCTTCAGAAAGGACAAGGAACTGAAGCTTTCTTT
cdr3_aa: CASSPLQKGQGTEAFF
d_call: .
v_call: TRBV5-4
clone_size: few
j_call: TRBJ1-1

cdr3_nt: TGTGCCAGCAGCGTAGGAGCGGGGCCTTTCTACAATGAGCAGTTCTTC
cdr3_aa: CASSVGAGPFYNEQFF
d_call: TRBD2
v_call: TRBV9
clone_size: .
j_call: TRBJ2-1

cdr3_nt: TGCGCCAGCAGCCAAGAACAACCGGGACTTGAAGCTTTCTTT
cdr3_aa: CASSQEQPGLEAFF
d_call: .
v_call: TRBV5-1
clone_size: .
j_call: TRBJ1-1

cdr3_nt: TGTGCCAGCAGCTCGGGGGAGTTGATGGTGTTTTTT
cdr3_aa: CASSSGELMVFF
d_call: .
v_call: TRBV7-9
clone_size: .
j_call: TRBJ2-2

cdr3_nt: TGTGCCAGCAGTGGCACAGGACAGGGGATAACTAATTCACCCCTCCACTTT
cdr3_aa: CASSGTGQGITNSPLHF
d_call: TRBD1
v_call: TRBV28
clone_size: .
j_call: TRBJ1-6

cdr3_nt: TGCGCCAGCAGCTTCGGTCAGGGGTTAAGGCACGAGCAGTACTTC
cdr3_aa: CASSFGQGLRHEQYF
d_call: .
v_call: TRBV5-1
clone_size: .
j_call: TRBJ2-7

cdr3_nt: TGTGCCATCAGTCCCTCCTCCGTCATCACAGAGCAGTTCTTC
cdr3_aa: CAISPSSVITEQFF
d_call: .
v_call: TRBV10-3
clone_size: .
j_call: TRBJ2-1

cdr3_nt: TGTGCTAGTGGTTCCCCCGGGACAGCGGAGGATACGCAGTATTTT
cdr3_aa: CASGSPGTAEDTQYF
d_call: TRBD1
v_call: TRBV12-5
clone_size: .
j_call: TRBJ2-3

cdr3_nt: TGTGCCAGCAGCCAAAACTTACCTACAGGGTTTGGGAAAGCTTTCTTT
cdr3_aa: CASSQNLPTGFGKAFF
d_call: .
v_call: TRBV3-1/TRBV3-2
clone_size: once
j_call: TRBJ1-1

cdr3_nt: TGTGCCAGCAGCCGTCGGGACTACCTAGAGACCCAGTACTTC
cdr3_aa: CASSRRDYLETQYF
d_call: TRBD2
v_call: TRBV7-8
clone_size: once
j_call: TRBJ2-5

cdr3_nt: TGTGCCAGCAGTGGACTAGCTCGGGGAGAGACCCAGTACTTC
cdr3_aa: CASSGLARGETQYF
d_call: TRBD2
v_call: TRBV2
clone_size: .
j_call: TRBJ2-5

cdr3_nt: TGTGCCATCAGTGGTGACAGCCAAGAGACCCAGTACTTC
cdr3_aa: CAISGDSQETQYF
d_call: .
v_call: TRBV10-3
clone_size: .
j_call: TRBJ2-5

cdr3_nt: TGTGCCAGCACCTTGGGGGGGGGCGGAGGGATCGGGCAGTACTTC
cdr3_aa: CASTLGGGGGIGQYF
d_call: .
v_call: TRBV7-2
clone_size: .
j_call: TRBJ2-7

cdr3_nt: TGTGCCAGCAGCCAACAGGGGTATAACTATGGCTACACCTTC
cdr3_aa: CASSQQGYNYGYTF
d_call: .
v_call: TRBV3-1/TRBV3-2
clone_size: .
j_call: TRBJ1-2

cdr3_nt: TGTGCCAGTAGTAAATACTCCGGGACAGGGACCGAAAAACTGTTTTTT
cdr3_aa: CASSKYSGTGTEKLFF
d_call: TRBD1
v_call: TRBV19
clone_size: .
j_call: TRBJ1-4